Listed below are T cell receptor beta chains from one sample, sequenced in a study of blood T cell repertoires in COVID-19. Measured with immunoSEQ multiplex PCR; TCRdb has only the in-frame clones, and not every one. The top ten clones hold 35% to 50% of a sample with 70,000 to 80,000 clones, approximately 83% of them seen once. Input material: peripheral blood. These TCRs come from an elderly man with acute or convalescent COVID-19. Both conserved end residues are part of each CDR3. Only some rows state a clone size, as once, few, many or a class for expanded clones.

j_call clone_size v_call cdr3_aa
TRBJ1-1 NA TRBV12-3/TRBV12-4 CASTPRSYTEAFF
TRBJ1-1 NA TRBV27 CASQRQGNTEAFF
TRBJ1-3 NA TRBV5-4 CASSRTGAGNTIYF
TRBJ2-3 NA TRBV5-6 CASRYRGRKWGSTDTQYF
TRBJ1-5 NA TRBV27 CASSSRGASNQPQHF
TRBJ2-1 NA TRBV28 CASSFWRGASGEQFF
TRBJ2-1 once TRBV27 CASSLRGGGRGIF
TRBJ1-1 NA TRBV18 CASSQLRDLNTEAFF
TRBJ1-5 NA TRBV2 CASTGERNQPQHF
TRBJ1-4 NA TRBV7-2 CASSLSGQDRVLSEKLFF
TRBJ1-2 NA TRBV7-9 CASSLGRNRGYNYGYTF
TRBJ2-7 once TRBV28 CAIDRANRPTRDEQYF
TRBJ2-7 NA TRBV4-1 CASSQGSGRVSYEQYF
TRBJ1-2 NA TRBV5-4 CASSPPGQVYGYTF
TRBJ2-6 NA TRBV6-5 CASTLGSSGANVLTF
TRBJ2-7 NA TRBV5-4 CASSLGSGGSYEQYF
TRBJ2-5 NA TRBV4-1 CASSQDPLAGARRETQYF
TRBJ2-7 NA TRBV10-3 CAISPGQTYEQYF
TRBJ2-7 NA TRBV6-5 CASSYSRQGSSYEQYF
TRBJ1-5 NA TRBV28 CASSGTGYQPQHF
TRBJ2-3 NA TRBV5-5 CASIPLAGGPADTQYF
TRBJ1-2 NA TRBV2 CATQTRLNYGYTF
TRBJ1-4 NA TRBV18 CASSPGIQSSTNEKLFF
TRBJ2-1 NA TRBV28 CASRAGGLGNEQFF
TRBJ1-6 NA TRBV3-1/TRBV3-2 CASSLTLIADSPLHF
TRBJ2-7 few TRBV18 CASSPLGDRGGYEQYF
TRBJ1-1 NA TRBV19 CASTQQGVRRGAFF
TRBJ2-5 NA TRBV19 CASSVGGAFETQYF
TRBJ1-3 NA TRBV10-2 CASSTGISGNTIYF
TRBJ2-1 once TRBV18 CASSPQRERYNEQFF
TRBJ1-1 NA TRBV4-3 CASSLAGGNTEAFF
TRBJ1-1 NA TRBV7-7 CAHLDQDPRGTEAFF
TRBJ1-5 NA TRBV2 CAIGQGDQPQHF
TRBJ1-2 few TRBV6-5 CASSYSKGAAWEGYTF
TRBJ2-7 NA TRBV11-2 CASSFYRDSSYEQYF
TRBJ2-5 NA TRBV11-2 CASSYAGGQETQYF
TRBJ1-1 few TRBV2 CASRQGNTEAFF